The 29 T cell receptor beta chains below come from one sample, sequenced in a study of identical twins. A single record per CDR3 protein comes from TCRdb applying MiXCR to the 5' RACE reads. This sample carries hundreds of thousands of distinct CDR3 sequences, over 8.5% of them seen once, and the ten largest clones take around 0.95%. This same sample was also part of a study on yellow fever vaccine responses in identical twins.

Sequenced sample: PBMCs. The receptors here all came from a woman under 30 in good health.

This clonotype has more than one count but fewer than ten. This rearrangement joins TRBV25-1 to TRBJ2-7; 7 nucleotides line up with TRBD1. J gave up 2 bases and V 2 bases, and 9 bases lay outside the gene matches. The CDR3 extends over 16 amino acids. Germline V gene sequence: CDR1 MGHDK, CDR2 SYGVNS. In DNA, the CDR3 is TGTGCCAGCAGTGAACCTCTTCAGGGGGAAACCTACGAGCAGTACTTC. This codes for CASSEPLQGETYEQYF.

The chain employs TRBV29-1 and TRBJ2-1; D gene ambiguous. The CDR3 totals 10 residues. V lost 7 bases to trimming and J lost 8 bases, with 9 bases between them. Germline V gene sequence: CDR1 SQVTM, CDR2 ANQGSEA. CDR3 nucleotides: TGCAGCGCCCTCCACTATGAGCAGTTCTTC. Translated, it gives CSALHYEQFF.

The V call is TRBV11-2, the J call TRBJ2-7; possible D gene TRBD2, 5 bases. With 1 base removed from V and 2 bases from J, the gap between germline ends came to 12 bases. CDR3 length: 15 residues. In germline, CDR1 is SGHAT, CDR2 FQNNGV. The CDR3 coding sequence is TGTGCCAGCAGCTTAGCCCCGGGATTCGCCTACGAGCAGTACTTC. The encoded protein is CASSLAPGFAYEQYF.

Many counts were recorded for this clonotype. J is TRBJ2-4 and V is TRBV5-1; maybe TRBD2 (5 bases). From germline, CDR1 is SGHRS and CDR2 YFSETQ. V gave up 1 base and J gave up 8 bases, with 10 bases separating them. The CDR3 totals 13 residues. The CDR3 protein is CASSLYGKDIQYF. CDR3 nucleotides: TGCGCCAGCAGCTTGTACGGGAAGGACATTCAGTACTTC.

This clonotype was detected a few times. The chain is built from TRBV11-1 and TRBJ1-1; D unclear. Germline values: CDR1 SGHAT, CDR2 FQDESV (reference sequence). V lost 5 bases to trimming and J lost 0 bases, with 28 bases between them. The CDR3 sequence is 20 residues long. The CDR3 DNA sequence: TGTGCCAGCAGCCCCAGCCGGTTGGGTAGGCGGCCCGTCATGAACACTGAAGCTTTCTTT. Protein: CASSPSRLGRRPVMNTEAFF.

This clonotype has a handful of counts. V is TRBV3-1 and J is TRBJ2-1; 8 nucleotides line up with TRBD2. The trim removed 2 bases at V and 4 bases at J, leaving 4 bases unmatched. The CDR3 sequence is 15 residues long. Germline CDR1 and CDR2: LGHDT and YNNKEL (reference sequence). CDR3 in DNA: TGTGCCAGCAGCCAATACGGGGGGGATTACAATGAGCAGTTCTTC. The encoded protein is CASSQYGGDYNEQFF.

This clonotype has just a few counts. CDR3 coding DNA: TGCAGTGCGCCGGGGACTAGCGGGGGTTTCGCAGATACGCAGTATTTT. This encodes CSAPGTSGGFADTQYF. The chain recombines TRBV20-1 with TRBJ2-3, with 14 bases identical to TRBD2. The V gene's germline CDR1 is DFQATT and CDR2 SNEGSKA (reference sequence). Trimming took 6 bases from V and 4 from J; bases not matched to a gene: 9. The CDR3 loop spans 16 amino acids.

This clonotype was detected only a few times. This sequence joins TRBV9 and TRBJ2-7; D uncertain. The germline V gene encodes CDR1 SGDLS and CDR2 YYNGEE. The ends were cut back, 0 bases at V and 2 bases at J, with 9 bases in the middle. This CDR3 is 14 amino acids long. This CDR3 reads CASSVELNAYEQYF. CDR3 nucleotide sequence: TGTGCCAGCAGCGTAGAGCTAAATGCCTACGAGCAGTACTTC.

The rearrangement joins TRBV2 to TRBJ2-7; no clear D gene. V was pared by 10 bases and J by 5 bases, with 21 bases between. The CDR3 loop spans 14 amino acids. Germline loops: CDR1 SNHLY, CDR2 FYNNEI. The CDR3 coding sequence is TGTGCCACACAATTTGGGGTGTCTGCGGACGAGCAGTACTTC. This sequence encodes CATQFGVSADEQYF.

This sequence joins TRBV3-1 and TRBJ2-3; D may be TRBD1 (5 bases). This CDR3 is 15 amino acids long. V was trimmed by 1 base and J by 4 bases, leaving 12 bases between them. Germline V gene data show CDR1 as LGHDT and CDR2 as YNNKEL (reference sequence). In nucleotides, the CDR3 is TGTGCCAGCAGCCAAGGTTCAGGGTTTGCAGATACGCAGTATTTT. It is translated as CASSQGSGFADTQYF.

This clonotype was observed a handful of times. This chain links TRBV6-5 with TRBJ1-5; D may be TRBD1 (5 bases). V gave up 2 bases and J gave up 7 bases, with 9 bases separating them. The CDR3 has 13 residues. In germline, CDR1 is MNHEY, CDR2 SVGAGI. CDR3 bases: TGTGCCAGCAGTTACGGGGGGGGACAGCCCCAGCATTTT. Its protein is CASSYGGGQPQHF.

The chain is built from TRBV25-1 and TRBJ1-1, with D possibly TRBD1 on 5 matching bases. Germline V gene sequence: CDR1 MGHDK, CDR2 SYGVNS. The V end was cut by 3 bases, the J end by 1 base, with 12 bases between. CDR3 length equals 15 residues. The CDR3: CASSDSGPGNTEAFF. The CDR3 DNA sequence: TGTGCCAGCAGTGACTCAGGGCCAGGGAACACTGAAGCTTTCTTT.

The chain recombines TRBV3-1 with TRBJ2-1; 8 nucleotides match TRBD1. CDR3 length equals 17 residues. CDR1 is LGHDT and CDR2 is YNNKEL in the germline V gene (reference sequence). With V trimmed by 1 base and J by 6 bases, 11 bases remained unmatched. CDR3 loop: CASSQAQGARMGNEQFF. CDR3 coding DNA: TGTGCCAGCAGCCAAGCTCAGGGGGCCCGCATGGGCAATGAGCAGTTCTTC.

The CDR3 sequence is CASSEWGKDLGVAGELFF. The CDR3 DNA reads as TGTGCCAGCAGTGAATGGGGCAAGGACCTGGGGGTCGCCGGGGAGCTGTTTTTT. This chain joins TRBV25-1 and TRBJ2-2; D could derive from TRBD1 or TRBD2 (5 bases each). V gave up 1 base and J gave up 6 bases, with 21 bases separating them. The CDR3 runs 18 residues. Per germline, CDR1 MGHDK and CDR2 SYGVNS.

The CDR3 sequence is CASSFGTLAGFYEQYF. The CDR3 bases are TGTGCCAGTAGTTTCGGGACACTAGCGGGATTCTACGAGCAGTACTTC. V is TRBV19 and J is TRBJ2-7; 10 bases agree with TRBD2. Germline V gene data show CDR1 as LNHDA and CDR2 as SQIVND (reference sequence). V shed 5 bases, J shed 3 bases, and the junction held 10 bases outside the gene matches. This CDR3 has 16 amino acids.

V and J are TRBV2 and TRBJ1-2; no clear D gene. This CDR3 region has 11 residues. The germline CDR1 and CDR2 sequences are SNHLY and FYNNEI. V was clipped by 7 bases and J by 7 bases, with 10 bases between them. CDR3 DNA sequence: TGTGCCAGCACATTCCTGACTGGCTACACCTTC. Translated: CASTFLTGYTF.

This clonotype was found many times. The CDR3 nucleotides are TGTGCCAGCAGGCACCCCGGGACTACATACACAGATACGCAGTATTTT. As protein: CASRHPGTTYTDTQYF. The chain has TRBV7-9 and TRBJ2-3, with TRBD2 matching over 7 bases. V was clipped by 6 bases and J by 2 bases; unmatched bases: 11. CDR1 is SEHNR, CDR2 FQNEAQ, per germline (reference sequence). The CDR3 runs 16 residues.

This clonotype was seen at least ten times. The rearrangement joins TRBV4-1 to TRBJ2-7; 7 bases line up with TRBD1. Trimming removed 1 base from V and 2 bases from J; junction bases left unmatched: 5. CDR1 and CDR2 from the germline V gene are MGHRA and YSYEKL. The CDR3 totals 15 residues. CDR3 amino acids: CASSQGQGLTYEQYF. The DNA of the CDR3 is TGCGCCAGCAGCCAAGGACAGGGCTTAACCTACGAGCAGTACTTC.

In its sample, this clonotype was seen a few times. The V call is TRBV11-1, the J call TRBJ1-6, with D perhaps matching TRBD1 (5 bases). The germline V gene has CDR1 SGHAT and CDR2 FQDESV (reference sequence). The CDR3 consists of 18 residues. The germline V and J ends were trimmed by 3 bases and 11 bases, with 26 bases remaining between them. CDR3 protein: CASSFQAYGTSQTPPLHF. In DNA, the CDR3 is TGTGCCAGCAGCTTCCAGGCGTACGGGACCTCACAAACGCCACCCCTCCACTTT.

The CDR3 region is CSVEVGSGIQYF. The CDR3, as DNA: TGCAGCGTTGAAGTTGGGTCTGGCATTCAGTACTTC. The V and J genes are TRBV29-1 and TRBJ2-4; D not certain. The germline V gene encodes CDR1 SQVTM and CDR2 ANQGSEA. The CDR3 runs 12 residues. Trimming took 1 base from V and 9 from J, leaving 10 bases between them.

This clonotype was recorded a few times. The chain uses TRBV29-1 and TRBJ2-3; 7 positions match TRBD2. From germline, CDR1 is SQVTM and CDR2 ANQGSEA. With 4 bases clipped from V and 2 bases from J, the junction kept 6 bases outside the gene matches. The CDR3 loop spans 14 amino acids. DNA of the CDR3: TGCAGCGTTGGGACTAGGTCGAACACAGATACGCAGTATTTT. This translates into CSVGTRSNTDTQYF.

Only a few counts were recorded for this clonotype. This CDR3 is CASSQGQFF. The CDR3 DNA reads TGTGCCAGCAGCCAGGGGCAGTTCTTC. J is TRBJ2-1 and V is TRBV7-2; the D gene is possibly TRBD1 (5 bases). This CDR3 contains 9 residues. Trimming cost V 5 bases and J 12 bases, with 5 bases left between them. Per germline, CDR1 SGHTA and CDR2 FQGNSA.

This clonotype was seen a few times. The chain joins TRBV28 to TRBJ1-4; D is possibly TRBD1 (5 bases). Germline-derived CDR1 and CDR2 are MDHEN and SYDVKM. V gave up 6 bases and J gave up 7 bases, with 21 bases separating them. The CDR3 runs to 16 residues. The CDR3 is CASRMPGGTFSEKLFF. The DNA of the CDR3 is TGTGCCAGCAGAATGCCAGGAGGGACGTTTAGTGAAAAACTGTTTTTT.

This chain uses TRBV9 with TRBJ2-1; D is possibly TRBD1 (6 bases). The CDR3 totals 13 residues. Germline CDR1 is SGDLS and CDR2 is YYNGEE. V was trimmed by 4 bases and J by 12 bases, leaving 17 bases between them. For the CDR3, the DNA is TGTGCCAGCAGCCCCTCGAAACAGGGTTGGCAGTTCTTC. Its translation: CASSPSKQGWQFF.

The CDR3 bases are TGTGCCAGCAGTTACAGGGTTACGGAGACCCAGTACTTC. As protein: CASSYRVTETQYF. The rearrangement links TRBV6-6 to TRBJ2-5; D is unresolved. CDR1 is MNHNY, CDR2 SVGAGI, per germline (reference sequence). Trimming left V 2 bases short and J 5 bases short, with 9 bases between. This CDR3 has 13 residues.

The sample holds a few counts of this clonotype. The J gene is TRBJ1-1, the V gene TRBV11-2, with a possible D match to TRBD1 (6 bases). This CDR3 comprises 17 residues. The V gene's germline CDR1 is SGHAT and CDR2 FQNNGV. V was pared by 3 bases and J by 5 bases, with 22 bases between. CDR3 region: CASSFSRGAGGRTEAFF. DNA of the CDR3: TGTGCCAGCAGCTTTAGCAGGGGCGCTGGGGGAAGGACTGAAGCTTTCTTT. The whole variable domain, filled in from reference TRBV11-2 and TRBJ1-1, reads EAGVAQSPRYKIIEKRQSVAFWCNPISGHATLYWYQQILGQGPKLLIQFQNNGVVDDSQLPKDRFSAERLKGVDSTLKIQPAKLEDSAVYLCASSFSRGAGGRTEAFFGQGTRLTVV.

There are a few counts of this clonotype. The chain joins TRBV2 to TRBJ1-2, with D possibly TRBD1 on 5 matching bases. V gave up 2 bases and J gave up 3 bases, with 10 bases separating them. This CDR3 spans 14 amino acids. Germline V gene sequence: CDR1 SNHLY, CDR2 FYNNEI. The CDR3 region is CASSEWGEDYGYTF. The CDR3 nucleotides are TGTGCCAGCAGTGAATGGGGGGAGGACTATGGCTACACCTTC.

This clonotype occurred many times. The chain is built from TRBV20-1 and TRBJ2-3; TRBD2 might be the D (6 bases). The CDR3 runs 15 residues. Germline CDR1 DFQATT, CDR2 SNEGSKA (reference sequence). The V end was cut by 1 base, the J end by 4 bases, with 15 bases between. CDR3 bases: TGCAGTGCTAGAGTGCCGGGGGTAGTCTCAGATACGCAGTATTTT. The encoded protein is CSARVPGVVSDTQYF.

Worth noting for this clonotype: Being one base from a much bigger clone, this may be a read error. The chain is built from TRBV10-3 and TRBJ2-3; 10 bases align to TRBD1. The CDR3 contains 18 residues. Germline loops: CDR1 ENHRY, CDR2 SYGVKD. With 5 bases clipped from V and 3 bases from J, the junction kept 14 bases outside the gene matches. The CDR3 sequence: CAISPLLGDRGRTDTQYF. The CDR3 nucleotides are TGTGCCATCAGTCCTCTTTTAGGCGACAGGGGGCGAACAGATACGCAGTATTTT.